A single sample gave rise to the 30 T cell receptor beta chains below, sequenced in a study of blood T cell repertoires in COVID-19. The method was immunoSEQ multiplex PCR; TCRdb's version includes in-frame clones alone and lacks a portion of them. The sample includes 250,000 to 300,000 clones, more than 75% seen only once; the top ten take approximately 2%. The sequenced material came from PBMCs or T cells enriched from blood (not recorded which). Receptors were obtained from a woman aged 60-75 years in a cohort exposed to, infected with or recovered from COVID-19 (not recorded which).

The chain's CDR3 is CASSSEGGSYNEQFF. DNA for the CDR3: TGCGCCAGCAGCTCGGAGGGTGGCTCCTACAATGAGCAGTTCTTC. This chain uses TRBV5-1 with TRBJ2-1; D may be TRBD2 (6 bases). The CDR3 extends over 15 amino acids. Trimming removed 3 bases at V and 0 bases at J, with 10 bases between. The germline CDR1 and CDR2 sequences are SGHRS and YFSETQ. The full variable domain, with the rest looked up from reference TRBV5-1 and TRBJ2-1, is KAGVTQTPRYLIKTRGQQVTLSCSPISGHRSVSWYQQTPGQGLQFLFEYFSETQRNKGNFPGRFSGRQFSNSRSEMNVSTLELGDSALYLCASSSEGGSYNEQFFGPGTRLTVL.

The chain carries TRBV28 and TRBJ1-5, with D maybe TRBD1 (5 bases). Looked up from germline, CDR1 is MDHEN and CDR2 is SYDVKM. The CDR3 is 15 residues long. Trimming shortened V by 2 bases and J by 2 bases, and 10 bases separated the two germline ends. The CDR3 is CASSLGGIGNQPQHF. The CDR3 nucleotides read TGTGCCAGCAGTTTAGGGGGGATCGGCAATCAGCCCCAGCATTTT.

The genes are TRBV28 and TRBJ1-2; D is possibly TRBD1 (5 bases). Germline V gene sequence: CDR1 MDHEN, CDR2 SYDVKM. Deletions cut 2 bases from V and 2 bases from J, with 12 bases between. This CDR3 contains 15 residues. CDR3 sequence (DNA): TGTGCCAGCAGTTTAGCAGGGAAATTAAACTATGGCTACACCTTC. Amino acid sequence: CASSLAGKLNYGYTF.

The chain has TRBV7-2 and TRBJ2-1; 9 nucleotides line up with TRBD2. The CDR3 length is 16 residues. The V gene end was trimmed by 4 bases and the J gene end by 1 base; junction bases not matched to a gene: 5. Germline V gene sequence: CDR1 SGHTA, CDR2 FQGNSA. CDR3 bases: TGTGCCAGCAGCTCCGGACTAGCGCTTTCCTACAATGAGCAGTTCTTC. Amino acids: CASSSGLALSYNEQFF. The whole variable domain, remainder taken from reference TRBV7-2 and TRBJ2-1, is GAGVSQSPSNKVTEKGKDVELRCDPISGHTALYWYRQSLGQGLEFLIYFQGNSAPDKSGLPSDRFSAERTGGSVSTLTIQRTQQEDSAVYLCASSSGLALSYNEQFFGPGTRLTVL.

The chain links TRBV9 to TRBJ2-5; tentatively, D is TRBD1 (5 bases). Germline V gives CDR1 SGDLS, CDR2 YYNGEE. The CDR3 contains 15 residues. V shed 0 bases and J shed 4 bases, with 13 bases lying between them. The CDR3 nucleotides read TGTGCCAGCAGCGTAGGACCCCAGGGTGGAGAGACCCAGTACTTC. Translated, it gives CASSVGPQGGETQYF.

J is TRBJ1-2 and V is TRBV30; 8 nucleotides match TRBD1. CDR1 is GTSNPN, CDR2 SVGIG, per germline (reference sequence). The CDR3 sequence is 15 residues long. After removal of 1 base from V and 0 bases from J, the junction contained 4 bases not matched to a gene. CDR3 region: CAWSAGGPANYGYTF. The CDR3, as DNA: TGTGCCTGGAGTGCAGGGGGCCCGGCTAACTATGGCTACACCTTC.

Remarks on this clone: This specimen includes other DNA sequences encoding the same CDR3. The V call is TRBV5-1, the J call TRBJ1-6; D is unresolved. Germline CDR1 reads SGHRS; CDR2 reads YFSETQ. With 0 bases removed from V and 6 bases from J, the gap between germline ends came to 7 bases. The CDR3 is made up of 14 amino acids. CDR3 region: CASSLAGGNSPLHF. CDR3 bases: TGCGCCAGCAGCTTGGCCGGTGGTAATTCACCCCTCCACTTT. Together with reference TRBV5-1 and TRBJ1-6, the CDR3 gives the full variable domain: KAGVTQTPRYLIKTRGQQVTLSCSPISGHRSVSWYQQTPGQGLQFLFEYFSETQRNKGNFPGRFSGRQFSNSRSEMNVSTLELGDSALYLCASSLAGGNSPLHFGNGTRLTVT.

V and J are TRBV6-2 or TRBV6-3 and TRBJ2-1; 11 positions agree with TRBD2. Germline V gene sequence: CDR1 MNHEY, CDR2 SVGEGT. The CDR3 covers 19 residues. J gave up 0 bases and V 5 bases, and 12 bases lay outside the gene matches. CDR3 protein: CASSALTSGSFSSYNEQFF. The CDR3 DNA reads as TGTGCCAGCAGTGCCCTTACTAGCGGGAGTTTCAGCTCCTACAATGAGCAGTTCTTC.

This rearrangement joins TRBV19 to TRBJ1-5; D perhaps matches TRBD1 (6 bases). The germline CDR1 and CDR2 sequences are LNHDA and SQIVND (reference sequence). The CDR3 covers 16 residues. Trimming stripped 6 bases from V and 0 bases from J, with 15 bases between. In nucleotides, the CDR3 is TGTGCCAGTAGAAGCGTGGGGGCCTATAGCAATCAGCCCCAGCATTTT. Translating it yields CASRSVGAYSNQPQHF.

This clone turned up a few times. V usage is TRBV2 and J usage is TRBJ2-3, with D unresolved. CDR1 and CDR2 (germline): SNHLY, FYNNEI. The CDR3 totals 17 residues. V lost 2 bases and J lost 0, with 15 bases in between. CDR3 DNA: TGTGCCAGCAGTGAACTGCAAGCGCTGACTAGCACAGATACGCAGTATTTT. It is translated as CASSELQALTSTDTQYF.

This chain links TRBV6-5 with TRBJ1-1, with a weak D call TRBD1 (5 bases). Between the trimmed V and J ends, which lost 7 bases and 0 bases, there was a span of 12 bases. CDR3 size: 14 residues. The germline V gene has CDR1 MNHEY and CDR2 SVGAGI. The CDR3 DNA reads TGTGCCAGCATCGGGCGGGGGATGAACACTGAAGCTTTCTTT. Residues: CASIGRGMNTEAFF.

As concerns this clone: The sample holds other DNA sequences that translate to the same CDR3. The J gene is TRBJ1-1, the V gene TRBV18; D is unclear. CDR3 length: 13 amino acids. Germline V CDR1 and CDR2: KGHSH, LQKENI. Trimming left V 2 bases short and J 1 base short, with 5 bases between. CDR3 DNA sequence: TGTGCCAGCTCACCAGGCCGGAACACTGAAGCTTTCTTT. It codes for CASSPGRNTEAFF.

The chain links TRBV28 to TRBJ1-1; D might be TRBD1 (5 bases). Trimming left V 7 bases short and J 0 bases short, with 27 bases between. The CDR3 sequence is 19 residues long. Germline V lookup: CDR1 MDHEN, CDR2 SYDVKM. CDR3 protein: CASKPLPGRAPYMNTEAFF. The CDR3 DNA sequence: TGTGCCAGCAAGCCCCTGCCAGGCAGGGCACCCTATATGAACACTGAAGCTTTCTTT.

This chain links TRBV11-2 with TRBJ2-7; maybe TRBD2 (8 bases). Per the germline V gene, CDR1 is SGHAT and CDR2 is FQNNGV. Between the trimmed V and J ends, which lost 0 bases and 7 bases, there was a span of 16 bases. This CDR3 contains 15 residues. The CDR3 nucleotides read TGTGCCAGCAGCTTAGAACCGACAGGGACTAGGGAGCAGTACTTC. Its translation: CASSLEPTGTREQYF.

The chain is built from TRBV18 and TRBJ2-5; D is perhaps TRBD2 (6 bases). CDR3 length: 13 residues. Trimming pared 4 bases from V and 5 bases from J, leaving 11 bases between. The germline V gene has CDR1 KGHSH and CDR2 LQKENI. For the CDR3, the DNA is TGTGCCAGCTCACTAGGGACTGTTGAGACCCAGTACTTC. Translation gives CASSLGTVETQYF.

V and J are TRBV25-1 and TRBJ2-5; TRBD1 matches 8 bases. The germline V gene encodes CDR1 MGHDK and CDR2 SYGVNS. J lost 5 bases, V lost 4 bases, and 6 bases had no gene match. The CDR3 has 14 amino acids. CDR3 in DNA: TGTGCCAGCAGTGCGACAGGGGTTTGGGAGACCCAGTACTTC. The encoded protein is CASSATGVWETQYF.

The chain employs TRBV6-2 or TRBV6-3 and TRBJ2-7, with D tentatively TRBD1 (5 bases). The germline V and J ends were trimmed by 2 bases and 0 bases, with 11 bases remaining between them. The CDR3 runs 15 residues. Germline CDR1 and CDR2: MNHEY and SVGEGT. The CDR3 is CASSYARALSYEQYF. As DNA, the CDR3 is TGTGCCAGCAGTTACGCCAGGGCCCTCTCCTACGAGCAGTACTTC.

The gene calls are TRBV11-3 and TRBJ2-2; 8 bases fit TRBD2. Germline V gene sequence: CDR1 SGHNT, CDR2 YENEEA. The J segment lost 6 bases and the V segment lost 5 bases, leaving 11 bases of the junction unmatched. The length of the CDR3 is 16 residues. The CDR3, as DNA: TGTGCCAGCAGCCCGAACAGACTAGCGAGCTCCGGGGAGCTGTTTTTT. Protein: CASSPNRLASSGELFF.

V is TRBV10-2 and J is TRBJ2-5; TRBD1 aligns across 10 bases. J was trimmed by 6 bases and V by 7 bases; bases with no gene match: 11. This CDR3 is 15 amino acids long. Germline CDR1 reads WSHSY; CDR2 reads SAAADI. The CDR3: CASIPGQGISKTQYF. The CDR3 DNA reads TGCGCCAGCATCCCGGGACAGGGGATTTCGAAGACCCAGTACTTC.

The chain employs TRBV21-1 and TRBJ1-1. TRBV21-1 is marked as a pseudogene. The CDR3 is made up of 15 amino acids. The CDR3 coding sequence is TGTGCCAGCAGCAAACAGGAGGAGGGACCCACTGAAGCTTTCTTT. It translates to CASSKQEEGPTEAFF.

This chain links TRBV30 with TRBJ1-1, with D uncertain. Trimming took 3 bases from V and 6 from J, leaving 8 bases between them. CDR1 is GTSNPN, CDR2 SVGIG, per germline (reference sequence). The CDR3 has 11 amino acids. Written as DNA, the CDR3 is TGTGCCTGGAGCGAGAGTGCTGAAGCTTTCTTT. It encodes CAWSESAEAFF.

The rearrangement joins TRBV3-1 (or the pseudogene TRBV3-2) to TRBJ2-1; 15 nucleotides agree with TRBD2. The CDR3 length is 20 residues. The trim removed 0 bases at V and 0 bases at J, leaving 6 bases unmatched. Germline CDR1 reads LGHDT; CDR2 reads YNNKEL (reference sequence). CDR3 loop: CASSQDKGLAGGFSYNEQFF. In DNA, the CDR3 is TGTGCCAGCAGCCAAGATAAGGGACTAGCGGGGGGATTCTCCTACAATGAGCAGTTCTTC.

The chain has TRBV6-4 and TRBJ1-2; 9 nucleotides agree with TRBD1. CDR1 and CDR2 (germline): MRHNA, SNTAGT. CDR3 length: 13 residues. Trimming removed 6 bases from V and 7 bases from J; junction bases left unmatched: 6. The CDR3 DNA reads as TGTGCCAGCAGCCGGACAGGGGAAAGTGGCTACACCTTC. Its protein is CASSRTGESGYTF.

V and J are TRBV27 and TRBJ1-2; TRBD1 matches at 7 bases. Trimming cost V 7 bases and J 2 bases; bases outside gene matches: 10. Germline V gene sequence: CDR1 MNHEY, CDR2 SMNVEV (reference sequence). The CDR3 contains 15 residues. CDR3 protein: CASKPQDRENYGYTF. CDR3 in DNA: TGTGCCAGCAAGCCTCAAGACAGGGAGAACTATGGCTACACCTTC.

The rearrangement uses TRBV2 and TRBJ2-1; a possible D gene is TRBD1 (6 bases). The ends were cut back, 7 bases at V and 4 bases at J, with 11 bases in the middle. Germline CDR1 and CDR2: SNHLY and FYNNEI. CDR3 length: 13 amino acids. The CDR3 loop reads CASKARGYNEQFF. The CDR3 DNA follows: TGTGCCAGCAAGGCGAGGGGGTACAATGAGCAGTTCTTC.

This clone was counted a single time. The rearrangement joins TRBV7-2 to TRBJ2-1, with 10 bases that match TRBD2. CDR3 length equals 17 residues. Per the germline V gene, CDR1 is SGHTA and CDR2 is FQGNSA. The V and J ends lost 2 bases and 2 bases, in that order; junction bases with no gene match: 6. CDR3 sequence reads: CASSLKGTSATYNEQFF. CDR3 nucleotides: TGTGCCAGCAGCTTAAAAGGGACTAGCGCCACCTACAATGAGCAGTTCTTC.

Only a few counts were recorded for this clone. CDR3 amino acids: CASSPQTGGGGTDTQYF. The CDR3 DNA reads as TGCGCCAGCAGCCCGCAAACAGGGGGCGGGGGCACAGATACGCAGTATTTT. This chain links TRBV5-1 with TRBJ2-3; the match to TRBD1 covers 9 bases. Trimming removed 4 bases from V and 1 base from J; junction bases left unmatched: 10. Germline CDR1 SGHRS, CDR2 YFSETQ. The CDR3 contains 17 residues. The variable domain in full, with the rest retrieved from reference TRBV5-1 and TRBJ2-3, is KAGVTQTPRYLIKTRGQQVTLSCSPISGHRSVSWYQQTPGQGLQFLFEYFSETQRNKGNFPGRFSGRQFSNSRSEMNVSTLELGDSALYLCASSPQTGGGGTDTQYFGPGTRLTVL.

CDR3 coding DNA: TGTGCCAGCAGCGTAGGACAGGGGAACTATGGCTACACCTTC. Its protein is CASSVGQGNYGYTF. The rearrangement joins TRBV9 to TRBJ1-2, with 8 bases aligning to TRBD1. Germline trimming cut 0 bases from V and 2 bases from J; bases unmatched to any gene: 0. Germline lookup yields CDR1 SGDLS and CDR2 YYNGEE. CDR3 size: 14 residues.

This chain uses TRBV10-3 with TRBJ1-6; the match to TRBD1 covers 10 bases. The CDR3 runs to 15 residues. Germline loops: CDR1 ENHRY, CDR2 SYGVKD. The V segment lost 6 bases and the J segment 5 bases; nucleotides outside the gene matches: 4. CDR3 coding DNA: TGTGCCATCAGGCCAGGGACAGGGGATAATTCACCCCTCCACTTT. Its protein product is CAIRPGTGDNSPLHF.

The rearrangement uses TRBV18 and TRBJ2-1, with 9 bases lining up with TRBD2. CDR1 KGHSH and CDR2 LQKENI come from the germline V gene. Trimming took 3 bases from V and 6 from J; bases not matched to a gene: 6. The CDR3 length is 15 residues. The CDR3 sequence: CASSPPGTSSNEQFF. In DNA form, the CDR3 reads TGTGCCAGCTCACCCCCCGGGACTAGCAGCAATGAGCAGTTCTTC.